This T cell receptor (beta chain) was profiled in a study of blood T cell repertoires in COVID-19. Whole-study context: The origin of the acute and convalescent COVID-19 samples was the United States, Italy and Spain. PBMCs, B-cell-depleted T cells, or T cells provided the cDNA or gDNA that made up the material.

How the authors handled the data: How many nucleated cells were present was estimated from reference gene primer amplification. The data were produced by immunoSEQ multiplex PCR, yet TCRdb's version contains in-frame clones alone and is incomplete. The V and J calls and clone size were taken over from that table, and D and trimming were inferred from the DNA. This table holds under 300,000 clones, roughly 86% found once. J gave up 0 bases and V 0 bases, and 16 bases lay outside the gene matches. The CDR3 is 20 residues long. Germline V gene data show CDR1 as LNHNV and CDR2 as YYDKDF (reference sequence).

This chain links TRBV15 with TRBJ2-7; the match to TRBD2 covers 8 bases. This receptor was obtained from a woman aged 25-40 years with acute or convalescent COVID-19. The sequenced sample was peripheral blood. In nucleotides, the CDR3 is TGTGCCACCAGCAGAGATGTAAGGGCTAGCGGGTCCCTTAGCTCCTACGAGCAGTACTTC. Its protein product is CATSRDVRASGSLSSYEQYF. The full variable domain, rest sourced from reference TRBV15 and TRBJ2-7, is DAMVIQNPRYQVTQFGKPVTLSCSQTLNHNVMYWYQQKSSQAPKLLFHYYDKDFNNEADTPDNFQSRRPNTSFCFLDIRSPGLGDTAMYLCATSRDVRASGSLSSYEQYFGPGTRLTVT.